Presented here are 2 T cell receptor beta chains from one specimen sequenced in a study of tumor-infiltrating lymphocytes in oesophageal squamous cell carcinoma. Using its own MiXCR run on the PCR reads, TCRdb lists one record per CDR3 protein. Altogether under 15,000 distinct CDR3 sequences are present, 50% to 60% being singletons, with the ten largest covering 30% to 35%. The sample comprised esophageal tumor tissue. Every receptor here comes from a female donor with esophageal squamous cell carcinoma.

This chain uses TRBV6-1 with TRBJ2-3; D call uncertain. V lost 6 bases to trimming and J lost 8 bases, with 21 bases between them. CDR3 length: 15 residues. The germline CDR1 and CDR2 sequences are MNHNS and SASEGT. CDR3 sequence (DNA): TGTGCCAGCAGCACGACGGGTCGGAGATTGGCTACGCAGTATTTT. Protein product: CASSTTGRRLATQYF.

The V gene is TRBV28, the J gene TRBJ2-5; no clear D. The J call may be faulty, since TRBJ1-1 better matches the DNA end. Germline V gene data show CDR1 as MDHEN and CDR2 as SYDVKM. The CDR3 has 15 residues. The CDR3 region is CASSFPGVLRTEAFF. In DNA, the CDR3 is TGTGCCAGCAGTTTCCCCGGGGTCCTTCGGACTGAAGCTTTCTTT.